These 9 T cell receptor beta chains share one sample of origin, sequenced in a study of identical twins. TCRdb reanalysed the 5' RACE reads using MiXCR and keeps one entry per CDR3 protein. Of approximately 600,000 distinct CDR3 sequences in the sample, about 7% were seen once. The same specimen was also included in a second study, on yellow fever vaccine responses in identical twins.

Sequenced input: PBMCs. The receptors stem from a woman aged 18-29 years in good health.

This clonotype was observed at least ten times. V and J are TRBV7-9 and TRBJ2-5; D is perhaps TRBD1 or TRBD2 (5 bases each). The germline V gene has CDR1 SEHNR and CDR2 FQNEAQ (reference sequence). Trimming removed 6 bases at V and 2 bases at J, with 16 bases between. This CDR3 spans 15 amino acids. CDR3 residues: CASSSGKRTQETQYF. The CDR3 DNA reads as TGTGCCAGCAGTTCAGGGAAAAGGACTCAAGAGACCCAGTACTTC.

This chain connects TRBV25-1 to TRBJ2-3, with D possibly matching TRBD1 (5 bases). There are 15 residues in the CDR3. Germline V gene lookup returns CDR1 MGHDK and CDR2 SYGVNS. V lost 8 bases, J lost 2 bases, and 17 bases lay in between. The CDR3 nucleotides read TGTGCCAGCGCCCCAATAGCAGGGTACACAGATACGCAGTATTTT. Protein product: CASAPIAGYTDTQYF. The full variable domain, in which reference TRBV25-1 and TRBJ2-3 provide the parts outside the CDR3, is EADIYQTPRYLVIGTGKKITLECSQTMGHDKMYWYQQDPGMELHLIHYSYGVNSTEKGDLSSESTVSRIRTEHFPLTLESARPSHTSQYLCASAPIAGYTDTQYFGPGTRLTVL.

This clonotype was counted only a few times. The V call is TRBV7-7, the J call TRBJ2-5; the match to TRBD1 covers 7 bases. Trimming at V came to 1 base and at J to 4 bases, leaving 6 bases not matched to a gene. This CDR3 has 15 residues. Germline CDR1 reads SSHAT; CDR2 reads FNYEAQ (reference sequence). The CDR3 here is CASSLGTGSLETQYF. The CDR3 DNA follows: TGTGCCAGCAGCTTAGGGACAGGCAGTTTAGAGACCCAGTACTTC.

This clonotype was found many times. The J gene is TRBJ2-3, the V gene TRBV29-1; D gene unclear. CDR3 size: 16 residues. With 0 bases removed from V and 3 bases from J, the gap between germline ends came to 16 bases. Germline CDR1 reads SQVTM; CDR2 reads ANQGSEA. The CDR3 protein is CSVEDRFRAPTDTQYF. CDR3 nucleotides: TGCAGCGTTGAAGATCGATTTCGAGCTCCAACAGATACGCAGTATTTT.

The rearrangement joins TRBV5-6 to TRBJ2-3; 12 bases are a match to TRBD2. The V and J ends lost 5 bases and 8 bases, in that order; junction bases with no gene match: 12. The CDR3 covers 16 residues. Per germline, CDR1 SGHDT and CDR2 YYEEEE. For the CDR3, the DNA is TGTGCCAGCAGTTCGAGACTAGCGGGAGTCCTCACTACGCAGTATTTT. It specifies CASSSRLAGVLTTQYF.

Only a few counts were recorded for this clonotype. In DNA, the CDR3 is TGTGCCACCAGTGGTATTAGGACAGGATCCAACGGGGAGCTGTTTTTT. Translating it yields CATSGIRTGSNGELFF. The V and J genes are TRBV24-1 and TRBJ2-2; 7 nucleotides align to TRBD1. The CDR3 has 16 amino acids. The V segment lost 5 bases and the J segment 7 bases; nucleotides outside the gene matches: 12. Germline V lookup: CDR1 KGHDR, CDR2 SFDVKD.

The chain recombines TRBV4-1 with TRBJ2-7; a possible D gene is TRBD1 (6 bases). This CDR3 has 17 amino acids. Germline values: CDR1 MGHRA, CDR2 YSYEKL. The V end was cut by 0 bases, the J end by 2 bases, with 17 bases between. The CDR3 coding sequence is TGCGCCAGCAGCCAAGATAACTTCGGGCAGGGGACCTACGAGCAGTACTTC. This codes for CASSQDNFGQGTYEQYF.

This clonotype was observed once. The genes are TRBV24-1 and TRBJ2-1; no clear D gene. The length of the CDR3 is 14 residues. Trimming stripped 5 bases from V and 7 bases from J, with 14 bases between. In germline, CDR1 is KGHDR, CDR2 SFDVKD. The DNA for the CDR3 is TGTGCCACCAGTGCCCCCTCCCCCTTGAATGAGCAGTTCTTC. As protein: CATSAPSPLNEQFF.

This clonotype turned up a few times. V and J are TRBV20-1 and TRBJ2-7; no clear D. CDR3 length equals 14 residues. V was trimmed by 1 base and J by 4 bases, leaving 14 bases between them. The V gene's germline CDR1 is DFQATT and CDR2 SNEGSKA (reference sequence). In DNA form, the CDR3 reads TGCAGTGCTAGAGCAGATACAAAGTCTTACGAGCAGTACTTC. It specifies CSARADTKSYEQYF.